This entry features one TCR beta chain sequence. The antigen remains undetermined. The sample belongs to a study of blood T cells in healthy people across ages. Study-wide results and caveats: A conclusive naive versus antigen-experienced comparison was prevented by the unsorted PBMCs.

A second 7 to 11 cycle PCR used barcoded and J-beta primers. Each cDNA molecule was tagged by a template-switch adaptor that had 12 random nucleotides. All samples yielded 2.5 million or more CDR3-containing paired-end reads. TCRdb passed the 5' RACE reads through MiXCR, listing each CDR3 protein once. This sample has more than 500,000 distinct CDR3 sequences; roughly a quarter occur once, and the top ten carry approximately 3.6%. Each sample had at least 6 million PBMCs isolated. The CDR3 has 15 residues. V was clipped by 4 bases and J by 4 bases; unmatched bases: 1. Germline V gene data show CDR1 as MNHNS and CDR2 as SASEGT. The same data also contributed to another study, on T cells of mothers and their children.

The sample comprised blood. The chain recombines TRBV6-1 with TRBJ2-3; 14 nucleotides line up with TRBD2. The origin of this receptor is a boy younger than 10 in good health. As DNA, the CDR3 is TGTGCCAGCAGTGGACTAGCGGGGGGGCCAGATACGCAGTATTTT. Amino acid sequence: CASSGLAGGPDTQYF.